These T cell receptor beta chains were read from a single sample in a study of T cells after yellow fever vaccination. TCRdb re-derived calls from the 5' RACE reads in MiXCR, one entry per CDR3 protein. The data hold 50,000 to 60,000 distinct CDR3 sequences, with 6.6% observed a single time. Sequencing used CD8+ T cells not binding an NS4B(214-222) dextramer, sorted from PBMCs, obtained 35 to 50 days after the first yellow fever vaccination. Receptors were obtained from a man aged 18 to 35 who received the YFV17D yellow fever vaccine. CDR3s include the opening cysteine and the closing phenylalanine or tryptophan. D genes are given only for firm matches. Clone size is not always given. Where it is, it says once, few, many or a class for expanded clones.

d_gene	j_gene	abundance	v_gene	CDR3aa	CDR3nt
TRBD2	TRBJ2-1	.	TRBV19	CASSMGLAGEHEQFF	TGTGCCAGTAGTATGGGCCTAGCGGGGGAGCACGAGCAGTTCTTC
.	TRBJ2-1	few	TRBV20-1	CSARGPGGWNEQFF	TGCAGTGCTAGAGGCCCGGGCGGGTGGAATGAGCAGTTCTTC
.	TRBJ2-3	many	TRBV9	CASSVGRGSTDTQYF	TGTGCCAGCAGCGTAGGGAGGGGATCCACAGATACGCAGTATTTT
TRBD1	TRBJ1-1	.	TRBV20-1	CSARDRFSLAEAFF	TGCAGTGCACGGGACAGGTTTTCATTAGCTGAAGCTTTCTTT
TRBD2	TRBJ2-3	few	TRBV28	CASSFPRHPLAEESPDTQYF	TGTGCCAGCAGTTTCCCTCGACACCCACTAGCGGAAGAGTCACCAGATACGCAGTATTTT
TRBD2	TRBJ2-2	many	TRBV28	CATPGGGTGELFF	TGTGCCACCCCCGGCGGGGGCACCGGGGAGCTGTTTTTT
.	TRBJ2-3	.	TRBV11-2	CASSLGAEGPPLKDTQYF	TGTGCCAGCAGCTTAGGGGCGGAGGGGCCCCCCTTAAAAGATACGCAGTATTTT
.	TRBJ2-1	many	TRBV27	CASSSPLNEQFF	TGTGCCAGCAGTTCACCTCTCAATGAGCAGTTCTTC
TRBD1	TRBJ2-7	.	TRBV7-9	CASSMGQFYEQYF	TGTGCCAGCAGCATGGGACAGTTCTACGAGCAGTACTTC
TRBD2	TRBJ2-2	many	TRBV12-3/TRBV12-4	CASSLGGTGELFF	TGTGCCAGCAGTTTGGGGGGGACCGGGGAGCTGTTTTTT
TRBD1	TRBJ1-2	many	TRBV29-1	CSVGSSLGGQDYGYTF	TGCAGCGTTGGCTCTTCCTTAGGGGGCCAAGACTATGGCTACACCTTC
.	TRBJ1-1	few	TRBV11-2	CASSLVGDDQNAFF	TGTGCCAGCAGCTTAGTGGGGGATGATCAGAATGCTTTCTTT
TRBD1	TRBJ1-6	.	TRBV5-6	CASSPIGQGGGPLHF	TGTGCCAGCAGCCCTATCGGACAGGGTGGTGGACCCCTCCACTTT
.	TRBJ1-2	few	TRBV2	CATLAGFYGYTF	TGTGCCACCCTCGCGGGCTTCTATGGCTACACCTTC
TRBD1	TRBJ2-5	many	TRBV20-1	CSARGRQGVGTQYF	TGCAGTGCTAGGGGAAGACAGGGAGTGGGGACCCAGTACTTC
TRBD2	TRBJ2-5	.	TRBV5-1	CASSPSGGPGETQYF	TGCGCCAGCAGCCCCAGCGGGGGGCCGGGGGAGACCCAGTACTTC
.	TRBJ1-5	many	TRBV4-1	CASSQVWPTTRSRVNQPQHF	TGCGCCAGCAGCCAAGTTTGGCCCACGACGCGCTCCAGGGTCAATCAGCCCCAGCATTTT
.	TRBJ2-7	.	TRBV29-1	CSVRQDSYEQYF	TGCAGCGTCAGACAGGACTCCTACGAGCAGTACTTC
.	TRBJ2-5	many	TRBV20-1	CSARDTSSETQYF	TGCAGTGCTAGAGATACCAGTTCAGAGACCCAGTACTTC
TRBD1	TRBJ2-3	many	TRBV12-3/TRBV12-4	CASSLEQGAADTQYF	TGTGCCAGCAGTTTAGAGCAGGGGGCAGCAGATACGCAGTATTTT
.	TRBJ2-7	.	TRBV11-2	CASSSPYLDITYEQYF	TGTGCCAGCAGCTCGCCCTACCTCGACATAACCTACGAGCAGTACTTC
TRBD1	TRBJ2-1	few	TRBV9	CASSDRDRPNNEQFF	TGTGCCAGCAGCGACCGGGACAGACCAAACAATGAGCAGTTCTTC
.	TRBJ2-2	many	TRBV3-1	CASSYRPHGTGELFF	TGTGCCAGCAGCTACCGGCCCCACGGCACCGGGGAGCTGTTTTTT
TRBD1	TRBJ1-6	.	TRBV12-3/TRBV12-4	CASSLGQTYNSPLHF	TGTGCCAGCAGTTTGGGACAGACGTATAATTCACCCCTCCACTTT
.	TRBJ2-1	few	TRBV20-1	CCARWVADLSSYNEQFF	TGCTGTGCTAGGTGGGTAGCGGACTTGAGCTCCTACAATGAGCAGTTCTTC
TRBD2	TRBJ2-1	.	TRBV11-3	CASSSGTSVHEQFF	TGTGCCAGCAGTTCCGGGACTAGCGTCCATGAGCAGTTCTTC
.	TRBJ2-7	few	TRBV4-2	CASSQGMGPYEQYF	TGTGCCAGCAGCCAAGGAATGGGCCCCTACGAGCAGTACTTC
.	TRBJ2-2	many	TRBV7-9	CASSLGRAGELFF	TGTGCCAGCAGCTTAGGCCGAGCCGGGGAGCTGTTTTTT
.	TRBJ1-1	few	TRBV9	CASSVGSTNTEAFF	TGTGCCAGCAGCGTGGGCAGCACGAACACTGAAGCTTTCTTT
.	TRBJ2-2	.	TRBV4-2	CASGPSGTGELFF	TGTGCCAGCGGCCCGTCGGGGACCGGGGAGCTGTTTTTT
.	TRBJ1-1	few	TRBV7-8	CASSLGEVAFF	TGTGCCAGCAGCTTAGGGGAAGTAGCTTTCTTT
.	TRBJ2-3	many	TRBV28	CASSPVRATDTDTQYF	TGTGCCAGCAGTCCCGTACGGGCGACAGACACAGATACGCAGTATTTT
TRBD1	TRBJ2-5	many	TRBV20-1	CSARDRGQGIRRETQYF	TGCAGTGCTAGAGATCGAGGACAGGGAATCCGTAGAGAGACCCAGTACTTC
TRBD1	TRBJ1-5	few	TRBV7-2	CASSLRARGPNQPQHF	TGTGCCAGCAGCTTAAGGGCGAGGGGGCCCAATCAGCCCCAGCATTTT
.	TRBJ1-5	few	TRBV6-1	CASSLLPIGNQPQHF	TGTGCCAGCAGCCTATTACCAATCGGCAATCAGCCCCAGCATTTT
TRBD1	TRBJ2-2	few	TRBV6-4	CASSDRRQGNTGELFF	TGTGCCAGCAGTGACCGTCGACAGGGCAACACCGGGGAGCTGTTTTTT
.	TRBJ2-4	many	TRBV12-3/TRBV12-4	CASSPRGGGSKNIQYF	TGTGCCAGCAGTCCCCGAGGAGGGGGCTCCAAAAACATTCAGTACTTC
.	TRBJ1-6	.	TRBV19	CASSEGIGSPLHF	TGTGCCAGTTCGGAGGGGATAGGTTCACCCCTCCACTTT
.	TRBJ2-3	few	TRBV12-3/TRBV12-4	CASTLSRGTVDTQYF	TGTGCCAGCACCTTATCTCGAGGCACCGTAGATACGCAGTATTTT
TRBD2	TRBJ2-5	.	TRBV12-3/TRBV12-4	CASSLLAGVTETQYF	TGTGCCAGCAGTTTACTAGCGGGGGTAACGGAGACCCAGTACTTC
.	TRBJ1-2	.	TRBV12-3/TRBV12-4	CASNGRGYYGYTF	TGTGCCAGCAACGGCCGGGGGTACTATGGCTACACCTTC
.	TRBJ2-2	many	TRBV6-1	CASSAGDTNTGELFF	TGTGCCAGCAGTGCCGGGGACACGAACACCGGGGAGCTGTTTTTT
.	TRBJ2-7	.	TRBV20-1	CSARARDSYEQYF	TGCAGTGCTAGAGCCAGGGACTCCTACGAGCAGTACTTC
.	TRBJ2-2	few	TRBV5-5	CASSLMDSLHTGELFF	TGTGCCAGCAGCTTGATGGACAGCCTGCACACCGGGGAGCTGTTTTTT